A single sample is the source of the 26 T cell receptor beta chains below, sequenced in a study of beta chain features in type 1 diabetes. Expressed TCRB transcripts were sequenced, since all the RNA that had been isolated was reverse transcribed. Clones were read by immunoSEQ multiplex PCR, and TCRdb kept only the in-frame ones, dropping some. The sample consists of 640,000 or so clones, around 15% of them appearing once. Findings and caveats of the study: Shorter TCRB CDR3s, moderately but significantly so, were found in Type 1 diabetes patients in all four CD4+ subsets.

The antigens of these receptors remain unknown. Sample: naive CD4+ T cells from blood. These TCRs come from a man between 18 and 29 years old with type 1 diabetes.

The V call is TRBV2, the J call TRBJ1-1; D gene uncertain. Germline assignment: CDR1 SNHLY and CDR2 FYNNEI. V gave up 1 base and J gave up 3 bases, with 6 bases separating them. CDR3 length: 13 residues. The CDR3 coding sequence is TGTGCCAGCAGTGAAGAGTACTACACTGAAGCTTTCTTT. Its protein is CASSEEYYTEAFF.

This clone was observed a few times. The rearrangement uses TRBV28 and TRBJ2-1; either TRBD1 or TRBD2 may fit D (5 bases each). This CDR3 region has 16 residues. Germline CDR1 reads MDHEN; CDR2 reads SYDVKM. V shed 2 bases and J shed 0 bases, with 11 bases lying between them. CDR3 in DNA: TGTGCCAGCAGTTTAATAGGGGAGAGCTCCTACAATGAGCAGTTCTTC. Translation gives CASSLIGESSYNEQFF.

This clone appeared a few times. DNA of the CDR3: TGTGCCAGCCGAGAGAAGAATTCACCCCTCCACTTT. Protein: CASREKNSPLHF. V is TRBV6-1 and J is TRBJ1-6; no clear D gene. With 8 bases removed from V and 7 bases from J, the gap between germline ends came to 9 bases. Per germline, CDR1 MNHNS and CDR2 SASEGT. The CDR3 is 12 amino acids.

This clone was seen a handful of times. This sequence joins TRBV9 and TRBJ2-3; tentatively, D is TRBD1 or TRBD2 (6 bases each). The CDR3 contains 15 residues. V lost 7 bases, J lost 3 bases, and 18 bases lay in between. Per germline, CDR1 SGDLS and CDR2 YYNGEE. The CDR3 bases are TGTGCCAGCTCTACTTTTGCGGGGACAACAGATACGCAGTATTTT. Its protein product is CASSTFAGTTDTQYF. Full variable domain (missing parts from reference TRBV9 and TRBJ2-3): DSGVTQTPKHLITATGQRVTLRCSPRSGDLSVYWYQQSLDQGLQFLIQYYNGEERAKGNILERFSAQQFPDLHSELNLSSLELGDSALYFCASSTFAGTTDTQYFGPGTRLTVL.

The rearrangement uses TRBV11-1 and TRBJ2-7, with D perhaps matching TRBD2 (6 bases). V lost 1 base and J 2 bases, leaving 15 bases between the germline ends. This CDR3 has 16 residues. The germline V gene encodes CDR1 SGHAT and CDR2 FQDESV (reference sequence). CDR3 residues: CASSLDWDSSAYEQYF. In DNA form, the CDR3 reads TGTGCCAGCAGCTTAGATTGGGACTCCTCGGCCTACGAGCAGTACTTC.

V gene TRBV7-3 combines with J gene TRBJ2-7, with D hard to call. V lost 5 bases, J lost 1 base, and 9 bases lay in between. This CDR3 region has 13 residues. CDR1 is SGHTA and CDR2 is FQGTGA in the germline V gene. The CDR3: CASSLTQSYEQYF. In nucleotides, the CDR3 is TGTGCCAGCAGCCTGACACAGTCCTACGAGCAGTACTTC.

Ten or more counts support this clone. The chain employs TRBV21-1 and TRBJ1-3; the D call TRBD1 from the table was never checked on the DNA. TRBV21-1 is reported as a pseudogene. The CDR3 loop spans 13 amino acids. CDR3 residues: CVSHRFSGNTIYF. The CDR3 nucleotides read TGTGTTTCGCACAGGTTCTCTGGAAACACCATATATTTT.

This clone was observed a handful of times. The CDR3 spells CASSMGQGANSPLHF. Here the CDR3 DNA reads TGTGCCAGTAGTATGGGACAGGGGGCGAATTCACCCCTCCACTTT. V usage is TRBV19 and J usage is TRBJ1-6; 12 bases are shared with TRBD1. The V gene's germline CDR1 is LNHDA and CDR2 SQIVND (reference sequence). J gave up 7 bases and V 3 bases, and 1 base lay outside the gene matches. The CDR3 covers 15 residues.

The genes are TRBV5-4 and TRBJ2-7, with TRBD1 identical over 8 bases. Unmatched junction bases numbered 7, after V lost 4 bases and J lost 1 base. CDR3 length equals 15 residues. Germline assignment: CDR1 SGHNT and CDR2 YYREEE (reference sequence). As DNA, the CDR3 is TGTGCCAGCAGCCTCCGACAGGGGTATTCCTACGAGCAGTACTTC. Its protein product is CASSLRQGYSYEQYF.

This clone was found a few times. The J gene is TRBJ1-2, the V gene TRBV6-5, with no clear D. This CDR3 is built from 11 residues. Germline loops: CDR1 MNHEY, CDR2 SVGAGI. V lost 5 bases and J 4 bases, leaving 5 bases between the germline ends. The CDR3 DNA reads TGTGCCAGCAGTGGCGCCTATGGCTACACCTTC. It is translated as CASSGAYGYTF.

The chain couples TRBV5-4 to TRBJ1-6; unclear D gene. The germline gives CDR1 SGHNT, CDR2 YYREEE (reference sequence). Trimming took 0 bases from V and 0 from J, leaving 4 bases between them. This CDR3 is 15 amino acids long. The DNA for the CDR3 is TGTGCCAGCAGCTTGGACAGCTCCTATAATTCACCCCTCCACTTT. It encodes CASSLDSSYNSPLHF.

This clone was picked up a small number of times. The V gene is TRBV15, the J gene TRBJ1-1, with D perhaps TRBD1 (6 bases). Deletions cut 0 bases from V and 5 bases from J, with 13 bases between. This CDR3 comprises 15 residues. Germline-derived CDR1 and CDR2 are LNHNV and YYDKDF (reference sequence). DNA for the CDR3: TGTGCCACCAGCAGAGACAGGGGAGGTCATACTGAAGCTTTCTTT. Amino acid sequence: CATSRDRGGHTEAFF.

The sample holds a few counts of this clone. The V and J genes are TRBV5-4 and TRBJ1-1; TRBD1 might be the D (6 bases). V was shortened by 5 bases and J by 0 bases, with 8 bases between the two germline ends. The CDR3 contains 13 residues. Looked up from germline, CDR1 is SGHNT and CDR2 is YYREEE (reference sequence). The chain's CDR3 is CASSQGLNTEAFF. CDR3 coding DNA: TGTGCCAGCAGTCAGGGGTTGAACACTGAAGCTTTCTTT.

The chain recombines TRBV30 with TRBJ1-2; maybe TRBD1 (6 bases). Germline-derived CDR1 and CDR2 are GTSNPN and SVGIG (reference sequence). V was trimmed by 4 bases and J by 6 bases, leaving 18 bases between them. This CDR3 has 14 residues. CDR3 bases: TGTGCCTGGACATCCGGGACAACGGAACATGGCTACACCTTC. It specifies CAWTSGTTEHGYTF.

This clone came up a few times. V usage is TRBV6-6 and J usage is TRBJ1-6; 7 bases map to TRBD1. Trimming removed 4 bases from V and 6 bases from J; junction bases left unmatched: 3. Per germline, CDR1 MNHNY and CDR2 SVGAGI (reference sequence). This CDR3 is 14 amino acids long. The CDR3 is CASSSGQINSPLHF. The CDR3 nucleotides read TGTGCCAGCAGTTCGGGACAGATTAATTCACCCCTCCACTTT.

Here the CDR3 reads CASSLVTGTNTEAFF. The DNA for the CDR3 is TGTGCCAGCAGCTTGGTGACAGGGACGAACACTGAAGCTTTCTTT. The genes are TRBV11-2 and TRBJ1-1, with TRBD1 matching 7 bases. The CDR3 is 15 residues long. Germline V gives CDR1 SGHAT, CDR2 FQNNGV. V lost 3 bases to trimming and J lost 1 base; unmatched junction nucleotides: 5.

This clone has just a few counts. This chain links TRBV11-2 with TRBJ1-2; possible D gene TRBD1, 5 bases. In germline, CDR1 is SGHAT, CDR2 FQNNGV. The CDR3 length is 15 residues. V lost 7 bases and J 6 bases, leaving 21 bases between the germline ends. CDR3 coding DNA: TGTGCCAGCACCTCCAGGGATACCGCCGACGATGGCTACACCTTC. Protein product: CASTSRDTADDGYTF. Variable domain in full (rest from reference TRBV11-2 and TRBJ1-2): EAGVAQSPRYKIIEKRQSVAFWCNPISGHATLYWYQQILGQGPKLLIQFQNNGVVDDSQLPKDRFSAERLKGVDSTLKIQPAKLEDSAVYLCASTSRDTADDGYTFGSGTRLTVV.

This clone was picked up a small number of times. The rearrangement uses TRBV6-6 and TRBJ1-3; 7 nucleotides align to TRBD1. Germline assignment: CDR1 MNHNY and CDR2 SVGAGI (reference sequence). This CDR3 is 13 amino acids long. The V segment lost 5 bases and the J segment 4 bases; nucleotides outside the gene matches: 2. In DNA, the CDR3 is TGTGCCAGCAGTGGGACAGCAGGAAACACCATATATTTT. Protein product: CASSGTAGNTIYF.

This clone was detected a few times. This chain links TRBV30 with TRBJ2-6; D gene unclear. This CDR3 is 14 amino acids long. The germline V gene has CDR1 GTSNPN and CDR2 SVGIG (reference sequence). V was cut by 7 bases and J by 0 bases, with 10 bases left in between. The CDR3 bases are TGTGCCTTACGACACCTCTCTGGGGCCAACGTCCTGACTTTC. Translating it yields CALRHLSGANVLTF.

The V gene is TRBV7-9, the J gene TRBJ2-5, with D possibly TRBD2 on 5 matching bases. V was shortened by 1 base and J by 4 bases, with 13 bases between the two germline ends. CDR1 is SEHNR and CDR2 is FQNEAQ in the germline V gene (reference sequence). CDR3 size: 15 residues. The CDR3 loop is CASSLGRGSGETQYF. Written as DNA, the CDR3 is TGTGCCAGCAGCTTAGGTCGGGGATCGGGAGAGACCCAGTACTTC.

The chain employs TRBV30 and TRBJ1-4; D remains ambiguous. Germline V lookup: CDR1 GTSNPN, CDR2 SVGIG (reference sequence). CDR3 length: 15 residues. V was shortened by 1 base and J by 8 bases, with 17 bases between the two germline ends. This CDR3 is CAWSGGLAIVEKLFF. The DNA for the CDR3 is TGTGCCTGGAGTGGAGGTTTGGCTATTGTAGAAAAACTGTTTTTT.

This chain uses TRBV14 with TRBJ1-2; D remains unclear. Germline CDR1 is SGHDN and CDR2 is FVKESK. Trimming took 0 bases from V and 4 from J, leaving 15 bases between them. The CDR3 loop spans 16 amino acids. CDR3 sequence: CASSQDLVGSLYGYTF. Written as DNA, the CDR3 is TGTGCCAGCAGCCAAGATCTCGTGGGGTCTCTCTATGGCTACACCTTC.

V usage is TRBV30 and J usage is TRBJ1-5, with TRBD1 as a possible D gene (5 bases). This CDR3 has 13 amino acids. Germline CDR1 and CDR2: GTSNPN and SVGIG (reference sequence). V lost 1 base and J 4 bases, leaving 8 bases between the germline ends. The CDR3 sequence is CAWSGQKNQPQHF. CDR3 coding DNA: TGTGCCTGGAGTGGACAGAAAAATCAGCCCCAGCATTTT.

The V gene is TRBV10-3, the J gene TRBJ1-4; D not resolved. The CDR3 is 15 residues long. Germline assignment: CDR1 ENHRY and CDR2 SYGVKD. Trimming pared 6 bases from V and 2 bases from J, leaving 13 bases between. The CDR3, as DNA: TGTGCCATCAGAAAGGGCGATGCTACTAATGAAAAACTGTTTTTT. It translates to CAIRKGDATNEKLFF.

This clone has a handful of counts. The chain has TRBV13 and TRBJ2-3; TRBD2 matches 9 bases. With 1 base clipped from V and 3 bases from J, the junction kept 5 bases outside the gene matches. The CDR3 has 16 residues. Looked up from germline, CDR1 is PRHDT and CDR2 is FYEKMQ (reference sequence). The CDR3 loop reads CASSLASGITTDTQYF. The CDR3 DNA sequence: TGTGCCAGCAGCTTAGCTAGCGGGATTACTACAGATACGCAGTATTTT.

The table lists this clone with a few counts. CDR3 residues: CASSPGQGVIYGYTF. The CDR3 bases are TGTGCCAGCAGCCCGGGACAGGGGGTGATTTATGGCTACACCTTC. J is TRBJ1-2 and V is TRBV2; 11 bases fit TRBD1. The CDR3 runs 15 residues. V gave up 6 bases and J gave up 5 bases; unmatched junction bases: 8. The V gene's germline CDR1 is SNHLY and CDR2 FYNNEI.